This TCR beta chain originates from a study of patients and donors after allogeneic stem cell transplantation. The CDR3 runs to 15 residues. Germline V gene sequence: CDR1 SEHNR, CDR2 FQNEAQ (reference sequence). V was trimmed by 5 bases and J by 9 bases, leaving 20 bases between them. This clonotype occurred many times. TCRdb processed the RT-PCR reads anew with MiXCR; each CDR3 protein has one entry. The sample contains some 880,000 distinct CDR3 sequences, about 20% of which appear only once. V and J are TRBV7-9 and TRBJ1-3; D unclear. The sequenced sample consisted of blood, either unsorted or a sorted T cell fraction (not recorded which). This clonotype was obtained from a human donor who was either an allogeneic HSCT recipient or a stem cell or donor lymphocyte infusion donor (not recorded which). It is not recorded whose cells these are; they may come from a transplant donor. CDR3 nucleotides: TGTGCCAGCAGCCGGGGATTGGCGTCGGAGGCCACCATATATTTT. It is translated as CASSRGLASEATIYF.